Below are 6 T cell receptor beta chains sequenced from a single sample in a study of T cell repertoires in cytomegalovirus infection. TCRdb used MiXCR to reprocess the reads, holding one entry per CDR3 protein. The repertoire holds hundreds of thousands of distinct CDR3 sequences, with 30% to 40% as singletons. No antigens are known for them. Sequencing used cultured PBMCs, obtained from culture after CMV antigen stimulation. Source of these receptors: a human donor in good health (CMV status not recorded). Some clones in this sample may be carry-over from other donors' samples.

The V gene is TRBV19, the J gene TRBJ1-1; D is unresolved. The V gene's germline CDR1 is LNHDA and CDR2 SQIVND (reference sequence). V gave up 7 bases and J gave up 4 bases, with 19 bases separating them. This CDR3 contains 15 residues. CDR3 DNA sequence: TGTGCCAGTAACGCCGGAACTCACATGAGCACTGAAGCTTTCTTT. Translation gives CASNAGTHMSTEAFF. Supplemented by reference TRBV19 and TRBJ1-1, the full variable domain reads DGGITQSPKYLFRKEGQNVTLSCEQNLNHDAMYWYRQDPGQGLRLIYYSQIVNDFQKGDIAEGYSVSREKKESFPLTVTSAQKNPTAFYLCASNAGTHMSTEAFFGQGTRLTVV.

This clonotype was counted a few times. For the CDR3, the DNA is TGTGCCAGCAACCGGCGGGCCCTTGGGAGCAATCAGCCCCAGCATTTT. Translation gives CASNRRALGSNQPQHF. The chain recombines TRBV7-2 with TRBJ1-5; unclear D gene. CDR1 and CDR2 (germline): SGHTA, FQGNSA. The V end was cut by 7 bases, the J end by 1 base, with 17 bases between. This CDR3 contains 16 residues.

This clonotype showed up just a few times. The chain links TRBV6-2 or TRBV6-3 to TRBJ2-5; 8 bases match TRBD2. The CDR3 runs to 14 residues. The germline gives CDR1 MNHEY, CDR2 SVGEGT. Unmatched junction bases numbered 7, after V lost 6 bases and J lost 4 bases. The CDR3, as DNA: TGTGCCAGCAGCGGGACTAGGATTTCAGAGACCCAGTACTTC. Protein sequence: CASSGTRISETQYF.

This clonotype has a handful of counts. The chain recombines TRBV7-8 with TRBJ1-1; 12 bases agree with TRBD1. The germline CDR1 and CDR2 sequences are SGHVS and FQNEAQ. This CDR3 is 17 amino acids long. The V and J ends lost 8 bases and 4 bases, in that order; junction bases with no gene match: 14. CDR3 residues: CASAGDRGRGSSTEAFF. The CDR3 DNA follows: TGTGCCAGCGCGGGGGACAGGGGGCGGGGGTCGAGCACTGAAGCTTTCTTT. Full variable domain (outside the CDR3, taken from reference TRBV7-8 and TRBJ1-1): GAGVSQSPRYKVAKRGQDVALRCDPISGHVSLFWYQQALGQGPEFLTYFQNEAQLDKSGLPSDRFFAERPEGSVSTLKIQRTQQEDSAVYLCASAGDRGRGSSTEAFFGQGTRLTVV.

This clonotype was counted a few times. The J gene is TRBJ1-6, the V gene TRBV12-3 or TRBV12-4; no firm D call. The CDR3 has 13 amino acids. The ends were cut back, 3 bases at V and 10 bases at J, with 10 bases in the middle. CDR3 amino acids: CASSFSERSPLHF. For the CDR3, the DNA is TGTGCCAGCAGTTTCTCCGAAAGATCACCCCTCCACTTT.

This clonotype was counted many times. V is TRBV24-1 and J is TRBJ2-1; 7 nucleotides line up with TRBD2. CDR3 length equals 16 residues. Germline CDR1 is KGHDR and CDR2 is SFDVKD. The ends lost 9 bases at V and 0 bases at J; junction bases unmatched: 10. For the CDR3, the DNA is TGTGCCACCCAAGGTGAAGCGGGAAGCTCCTACAATGAGCAGTTCTTC. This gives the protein CATQGEAGSSYNEQFF.